This entry is about one TCR beta chain. Its antigen remains unknown. Documented treatment: 15 to 20 received Ad26.COV2.S at low or high dose, single or two shots; 5 received placebo; per-sample allocation not given. Samples were taken on day 63 after the first vaccine or placebo injection. The CDR3 covers 11 residues. Trimming left V 6 bases short and J 12 bases short, with 17 bases between. Germline loops: CDR1 DFQATT, CDR2 SNEGSKA (reference sequence). The data originate from a study of Ad26.COV2.S vaccination and SARS-CoV-2 variants. Whole-study context: Ad26.COV2.S was injected intramuscularly once or twice, 56 days apart.

General study results and limits: Participants given vaccine showed non-spike TCR breadth similar to that of placebo recipients. Individuals receiving vaccine had higher spike-specific TCR breadth than placebo recipients did.

TCRdb's table, derived via immunoSEQ multiplex PCR, lists solely in-frame clones and lacks some. The sample includes almost 400,000 clones, approximately 89% of them seen just once. This receptor was taken from a person between 18 and 65 years old who received the Ad26.COV2.S COVID-19 vaccine or a placebo. This sequence joins TRBV20-1 and TRBJ1-1; D may be TRBD1 (6 bases). Sequencing used peripheral blood, obtained in a trial of Ad26.COV2.S vaccine versus placebo. This CDR3 is CSAVHQGMPFF. The DNA for the CDR3 is TGCAGTGCCGTTCACCAGGGGATGCCTTTCTTT.